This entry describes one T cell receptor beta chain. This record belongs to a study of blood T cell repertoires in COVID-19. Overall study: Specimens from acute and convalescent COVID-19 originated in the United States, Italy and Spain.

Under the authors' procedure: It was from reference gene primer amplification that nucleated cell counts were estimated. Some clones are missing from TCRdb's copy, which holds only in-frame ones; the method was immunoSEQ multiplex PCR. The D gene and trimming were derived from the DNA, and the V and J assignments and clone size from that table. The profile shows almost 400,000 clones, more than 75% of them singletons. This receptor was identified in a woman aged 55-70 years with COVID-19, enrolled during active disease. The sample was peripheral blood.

CDR3 residues: CASSHEGIGLNTIYF. CDR3 bases: TGTGCCAGCAGTCACGAGGGTATCGGTCTGAACACCATATATTTT. The chain links TRBV2 to TRBJ1-3; no definite D call. The germline gives CDR1 SNHLY, CDR2 FYNNEI. V was trimmed by 5 bases and J by 7 bases, leaving 18 bases between them. This CDR3 spans 15 amino acids.